The 24 T cell receptor beta chains listed next were all sequenced from one sample in a study of T cells in Graves' hyperthyroidism and ophthalmopathy. Template material for amplifying TCR beta CDR3 regions consisted of RNA transcripts. With the HTBI primer set, the TCR CDR3 went through a first round of RT-PCR. MiXCR was run by TCRdb on the multiplex PCR reads, yielding one entry per CDR3 protein. The data show approximately 700,000 distinct CDR3 sequences, roughly 17% seen once. The sequenced sample consisted of blood. All receptors derive from a man between 18 and 35 years old with Graves' hyperthyroidism.

Many counts were recorded for this clonotype. This chain links TRBV7-2 with TRBJ2-3, with 11 bases matching TRBD2. Per the germline V gene, CDR1 is SGHTA and CDR2 is FQGNSA. The CDR3 extends over 16 amino acids. J was trimmed by 2 bases and V by 5 bases; bases with no gene match: 6. Written as DNA, the CDR3 is TGTGCCAGCAGCATCATAGCGGGAGGGATCACAGATACGCAGTATTTT. It specifies CASSIIAGGITDTQYF.

The V call is TRBV6-5, the J call TRBJ2-7, with 10 bases matching TRBD1. This CDR3 region has 15 residues. Germline V gene data show CDR1 as MNHEY and CDR2 as SVGAGI. Trimming removed 7 bases from V and 4 bases from J; junction bases left unmatched: 10. The CDR3 loop reads CASTLSTGGGYEQYF. Here the CDR3 DNA reads TGTGCCAGCACTTTATCGACAGGGGGCGGTTACGAGCAGTACTTC.

This clonotype was counted many times. The genes are TRBV2 and TRBJ1-6; no clear D gene. The CDR3 runs 14 residues. The V end lost 6 bases, the J end lost 7 bases, and 13 bases lay between the germline ends. Looked up from germline, CDR1 is SNHLY and CDR2 is FYNNEI. The DNA of the CDR3 is TGTGCCAGCAGGGGCGCGGGCGGGAATTCACCCCTCCACTTT. Translated: CASRGAGGNSPLHF.

This clonotype has at least ten counts. J is TRBJ2-5 and V is TRBV11-2, with TRBD1 matching over 10 bases. Losses at the gene ends were 1 base for V and 7 bases for J; bases not matched to a gene: 9. CDR1 SGHAT and CDR2 FQNNGV come from the germline V gene. The CDR3 extends over 16 amino acids. The CDR3 region has the DNA TGTGCCAGCAGCTTAGGTTCCGGGACAGGGGAGATGACCCAGTACTTC. Translating it yields CASSLGSGTGEMTQYF.

In its sample, this clonotype was seen many times. This chain joins TRBV6-2 or TRBV6-3 and TRBJ2-7; D gene uncertain. The CDR3 runs 14 residues. V dropped 7 bases and J dropped 5 bases, with 18 bases sitting between them. The germline V gene has CDR1 MNHEY and CDR2 SVGEGT. In nucleotides, the CDR3 is TGTGCCAGCACCGACCCTTACGTCCAGAACGAGCAGTACTTC. Translating gives CASTDPYVQNEQYF.

In its sample, this clonotype was seen many times. The chain carries TRBV7-9 and TRBJ1-5, with a tentative D call TRBD1 (5 bases). Germline lookup yields CDR1 SEHNR and CDR2 FQNEAQ (reference sequence). There are 12 residues in the CDR3. Trimming shortened V by 5 bases and J by 6 bases, and 8 bases separated the two germline ends. CDR3 loop: CASSPDSQPQHF. DNA of the CDR3: TGTGCCAGCAGCCCAGACAGTCAGCCCCAGCATTTT.

This clonotype was observed at least ten times. The genes are TRBV12-3 or TRBV12-4 and TRBJ2-7, with 10 bases that match TRBD2. This CDR3 comprises 14 residues. V trimming: 5 bases; J trimming: 7 bases; junction bases outside the gene matches: 8. The CDR3 region is CASSQRSGRVEQYF. The CDR3 DNA follows: TGTGCCAGCAGTCAAAGGAGCGGGAGGGTTGAGCAGTACTTC.

This sequence joins TRBV6-1 and TRBJ2-7, with unresolved D. Trimming shortened V by 5 bases and J by 0 bases, and 11 bases separated the two germline ends. The CDR3 contains 14 residues. Germline V lookup: CDR1 MNHNS, CDR2 SASEGT. The CDR3 bases are TGTGCCAGCAGTTTAAACGTCGGCTCCTACGAGCAGTACTTC. Amino acid sequence: CASSLNVGSYEQYF.

The V gene is TRBV28, the J gene TRBJ1-2; a possible D gene is TRBD1 (6 bases). This CDR3 is built from 15 residues. V was clipped by 4 bases and J by 4 bases, with 16 bases between them. Germline loops: CDR1 MDHEN, CDR2 SYDVKM. In nucleotides, the CDR3 is TGTGCCAGCAGTTCCCAGGGGCAGGGTGGCTATGGCTACACCTTC. The encoded protein is CASSSQGQGGYGYTF.

CDR3 bases: TGCAGCGCAGGTCACTCGCGCACAGATACGCAGTATTTT. Amino acid sequence: CSAGHSRTDTQYF. The V call is TRBV20-1, the J call TRBJ2-3, with D uncertain. The germline V gene encodes CDR1 DFQATT and CDR2 SNEGSKA (reference sequence). There are 13 residues in the CDR3.

This clonotype was seen ten or more times. The rearrangement joins TRBV2 to TRBJ1-5; perhaps TRBD1 as D (6 bases). The V and J ends lost 7 bases and 1 base respectively, with 11 bases between them. Germline V CDR1 and CDR2: SNHLY, FYNNEI. The CDR3 sequence is 14 residues long. The chain's CDR3 is CASTEGGSNQPQHF. The CDR3 DNA sequence: TGTGCCAGCACCGAAGGGGGGAGCAATCAGCCCCAGCATTTT.

The sample holds many counts of this clonotype. The gene calls are TRBV5-1 and TRBJ1-1; 8 bases fit TRBD1. Per the germline V gene, CDR1 is SGHRS and CDR2 is YFSETQ. The CDR3 loop spans 15 amino acids. The V segment lost 0 bases and the J segment 1 base; nucleotides outside the gene matches: 2. CDR3 amino acids: CASSLGGTGNTEAFF. The CDR3 coding sequence is TGCGCCAGCAGCTTGGGTGGGACAGGGAACACTGAAGCTTTCTTT. Filled out from reference TRBV5-1 and TRBJ1-1, the complete variable domain reads KAGVTQTPRYLIKTRGQQVTLSCSPISGHRSVSWYQQTPGQGLQFLFEYFSETQRNKGNFPGRFSGRQFSNSRSEMNVSTLELGDSALYLCASSLGGTGNTEAFFGQGTRLTVV.

This clonotype was recorded a few times. This rearrangement joins TRBV15 to TRBJ2-3; 7 nucleotides match TRBD2. Germline CDR1 is LNHNV and CDR2 is YYDKDF (reference sequence). The trim removed 1 base at V and 0 bases at J, leaving 4 bases unmatched. There are 16 residues in the CDR3. Here the CDR3 reads CATSRGAGASTDTQYF. The CDR3 DNA reads TGTGCCACCAGCAGAGGGGCGGGAGCTAGCACAGATACGCAGTATTTT.

In its sample, this clonotype was seen a few times. The chain combines TRBV11-3 with TRBJ2-7; 9 bases fit TRBD2. V trimming: 6 bases; J trimming: 7 bases; junction bases outside the gene matches: 13. The germline CDR1 and CDR2 sequences are SGHNT and YENEEA. The CDR3 length is 15 residues. The chain's CDR3 is CASSPIAGVLGEQYF. In DNA form, the CDR3 reads TGTGCCAGCAGTCCGATAGCGGGAGTCTTGGGGGAGCAGTACTTC.

The chain combines TRBV4-2 with TRBJ2-7; tentative D call: TRBD2 (6 bases). The CDR3 runs to 14 residues. CDR1 is LGHNA, CDR2 YNFKEQ, per germline. The V end was cut by 1 base, the J end by 5 bases, with 12 bases between. CDR3 region: CASSQAGVRHEQYF. For the CDR3, the DNA is TGTGCCAGCAGCCAAGCGGGAGTCCGCCACGAGCAGTACTTC.

This clonotype was counted at least ten times. This sequence joins TRBV7-3 and TRBJ1-5; 8 bases agree with TRBD1. V trimming: 5 bases; J trimming: 7 bases; junction bases outside the gene matches: 7. The length of the CDR3 is 14 residues. Per germline, CDR1 SGHTA and CDR2 FQGTGA. CDR3 DNA: TGTGCCAGCAGCCCGACAGGGGCGGGCCAGCCCCAGCATTTT. Its translation is CASSPTGAGQPQHF.

This clonotype was counted only a few times. This chain links TRBV20-1 with TRBJ2-3, with TRBD2 matching over 7 bases. The germline V gene has CDR1 DFQATT and CDR2 SNEGSKA (reference sequence). V lost 3 bases to trimming and J lost 2 bases; unmatched junction nucleotides: 5. The CDR3 length is 14 residues. The CDR3 coding sequence is TGCAGTGCTAGTGCTAGCGGATACACAGATACGCAGTATTTT. It is translated as CSASASGYTDTQYF.

CDR3 residues: CAWRNPGHYTGELFF. CDR3 DNA: TGTGCCTGGAGAAATCCGGGACACTACACCGGGGAGCTGTTTTTT. V gene TRBV30 combines with J gene TRBJ2-2; D might be TRBD1 (6 bases). Deletions cut 3 bases from V and 3 bases from J, with 14 bases between. CDR1 and CDR2 (germline): GTSNPN, SVGIG (reference sequence). This CDR3 contains 15 residues.

There are many counts of this clonotype. The rearrangement joins TRBV28 to TRBJ2-7; TRBD2 matches 10 bases. The CDR3 totals 14 residues. In germline, CDR1 is MDHEN, CDR2 SYDVKM. The J segment lost 6 bases and the V segment lost 5 bases, leaving 7 bases of the junction unmatched. CDR3 sequence reads: CASSPLAGVPEQYF. The CDR3 DNA follows: TGTGCCAGCAGTCCCCTAGCGGGAGTGCCCGAGCAGTACTTC.

In its sample, this clonotype was seen many times. The V and J genes are TRBV6-2 or TRBV6-3 and TRBJ2-3; no reliable D call. V was trimmed by 5 bases and J by 1 base, leaving 13 bases between them. The germline gives CDR1 MNHEY, CDR2 SVGEGT. The CDR3 is 15 amino acids. For the CDR3, the DNA is TGTGCCAGCAGTACGACTTTTTCCGGCACAGATACGCAGTATTTT. The encoded protein is CASSTTFSGTDTQYF.

This clonotype was recorded at least ten times. The chain uses TRBV3-1 and TRBJ1-2; 7 bases agree with TRBD1. Per the germline V gene, CDR1 is LGHDT and CDR2 is YNNKEL (reference sequence). Unmatched junction bases numbered 12, after V lost 6 bases and J lost 8 bases. The length of the CDR3 is 14 residues. This CDR3 is CASREEGQPGGYTF. CDR3 nucleotides: TGTGCCAGCAGGGAGGAGGGACAGCCCGGAGGCTACACCTTC.

As to this clonotype: A much larger clone lies a single base off, so this may be a read error. The genes are TRBV12-3 or TRBV12-4 and TRBJ2-3; D perhaps matches TRBD1 (5 bases). The last part of the DNA fits TRBJ1-5 better; the J call may be wrong. The CDR3 contains 16 residues. CDR3 loop: CASSQARGPSTDTQHF. In DNA, the CDR3 is TGTGCCAGCAGCCAGGCCCGGGGCCCCAGCACAGATACGCAGCATTTT.

The rearrangement links TRBV2 to TRBJ1-5, with 7 bases lining up with TRBD1. Germline trimming cut 5 bases from V and 7 bases from J; bases unmatched to any gene: 8. This CDR3 spans 14 amino acids. Per germline, CDR1 SNHLY and CDR2 FYNNEI. CDR3 in amino acids: CASSPDRAGQPQHF. CDR3 DNA: TGTGCCAGCAGTCCCGACAGGGCAGGACAGCCCCAGCATTTT.

The chain combines TRBV11-3 with TRBJ2-2; D could derive from TRBD1 or TRBD2 (5 bases each). The CDR3 is 17 residues long. Between the trimmed V and J ends, which lost 5 bases and 5 bases, there was a span of 21 bases. The germline gives CDR1 SGHNT, CDR2 YENEEA. The CDR3 DNA follows: TGTGCCAGCAGCCCATTTTTGGGGGTTCTAAAGACCGGGGAGCTGTTTTTT. It encodes CASSPFLGVLKTGELFF.